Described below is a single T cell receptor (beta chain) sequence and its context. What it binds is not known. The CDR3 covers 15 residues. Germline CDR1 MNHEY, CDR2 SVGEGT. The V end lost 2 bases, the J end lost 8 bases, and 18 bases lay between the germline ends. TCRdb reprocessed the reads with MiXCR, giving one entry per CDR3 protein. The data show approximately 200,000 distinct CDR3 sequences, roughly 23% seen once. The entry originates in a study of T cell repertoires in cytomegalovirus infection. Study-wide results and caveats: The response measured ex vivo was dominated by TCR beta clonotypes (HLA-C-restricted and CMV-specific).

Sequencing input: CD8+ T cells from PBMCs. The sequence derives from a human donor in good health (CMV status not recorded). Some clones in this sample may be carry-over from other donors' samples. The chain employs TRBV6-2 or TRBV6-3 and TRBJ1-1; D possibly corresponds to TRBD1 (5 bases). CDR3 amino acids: CASSYVGQPKSEAFF. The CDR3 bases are TGTGCCAGCAGTTACGTAGGACAACCAAAATCAGAAGCTTTCTTT.